These 22 T cell receptor beta chains share one sample of origin, sequenced in a study of shared clonotypes between healthy human individuals. The method was immunoSEQ multiplex PCR; TCRdb's version includes in-frame clones alone and lacks a portion of them. The sample has about 2.4 million clones, 90% to 95% seen once. The sample comprised naive CD4+ T cells sorted from blood. Specified subset: CD45RA+ positively selected. Receptors originate from a man younger than 35 in good health.

The chain joins TRBV7-9 to TRBJ2-2; D ambiguous. The CDR3 consists of 14 residues. Trimming removed 3 bases from V and 5 bases from J, with 10 bases in between. Germline CDR1 reads SEHNR; CDR2 reads FQNEAQ (reference sequence). The CDR3 DNA follows: TGTGCCAGCAGCTTTGCACAACCAACCGGGGAGCTGTTTTTT. Translation: CASSFAQPTGELFF.

The chain links TRBV5-1 to TRBJ2-5, with 9 bases aligning to TRBD1. Germline CDR1 is SGHRS and CDR2 is YFSETQ. V gave up 4 bases and J gave up 3 bases; unmatched junction bases: 1. This CDR3 is built from 13 residues. The CDR3 DNA reads as TGCGCCAGCAGCGGGACAGGGAAAGAGACCCAGTACTTC. Amino acids: CASSGTGKETQYF.

Points on this clone: This sample also contains other DNA sequences that code for the same CDR3. The DNA of the CDR3 is TGTGCCAGCTCACCCTCGAACACTGAAGCTTTCTTT. This gives the protein CASSPSNTEAFF. V and J are TRBV18 and TRBJ1-1; D is unclear. This CDR3 has 12 amino acids. Looked up from germline, CDR1 is KGHSH and CDR2 is LQKENI. Trimming took 3 bases from V and 1 from J, leaving 3 bases between them.

This clone was seen more than once but under ten times. The rearrangement joins TRBV30 to TRBJ1-6, with 8 bases fitting TRBD1. This CDR3 has 15 residues. Germline loops: CDR1 GTSNPN, CDR2 SVGIG (reference sequence). With V trimmed by 4 bases and J by 10 bases, 12 bases remained unmatched. CDR3 region: CAWTSAMTGASPLHF. CDR3 bases: TGTGCCTGGACCAGTGCTATGACAGGGGCCTCACCCCTCCACTTT.

The genes are TRBV5-1 and TRBJ2-7, with TRBD1 matching 8 bases. This CDR3 is built from 15 residues. Losses at the gene ends were 3 bases for V and 0 bases for J; bases not matched to a gene: 5. Germline V gene data show CDR1 as SGHRS and CDR2 as YFSETQ. The CDR3 region is CASSWGDRSSYEQYF. The CDR3, as DNA: TGCGCCAGCAGCTGGGGGGACAGGAGCTCCTACGAGCAGTACTTC.

This rearrangement joins TRBV4-1 to TRBJ2-1; possible D gene TRBD2, 6 bases. Germline V gives CDR1 MGHRA, CDR2 YSYEKL. CDR3 length: 16 amino acids. V lost 0 bases and J 2 bases, leaving 11 bases between the germline ends. In DNA, the CDR3 is TGCGCCAGCAGCCAAGAACGGGGGTTCGCCTACAATGAGCAGTTCTTC. Encoded protein: CASSQERGFAYNEQFF.

This chain links TRBV30 with TRBJ2-3; D perhaps matches TRBD1 (5 bases). Germline CDR1 is GTSNPN and CDR2 is SVGIG (reference sequence). V lost 0 bases, J lost 3 bases, and 13 bases lay in between. The CDR3 is 15 residues long. This chain's CDR3 is CAWSVDNDGTDTQYF. DNA for the CDR3: TGTGCCTGGAGTGTGGACAACGACGGAACAGATACGCAGTATTTT.

The table lists this clone with a count of one. The chain employs TRBV30 and TRBJ1-2; 9 bases align to TRBD1. Losses at the gene ends were 3 bases for V and 5 bases for J; bases not matched to a gene: 7. Germline CDR1 is GTSNPN and CDR2 is SVGIG (reference sequence). This CDR3 region has 14 residues. The CDR3 DNA sequence: TGTGCCTGGAGGCACTCCGGGACAGGGTATGGCTACACCTTC. Translated: CAWRHSGTGYGYTF.

V gene TRBV27 combines with J gene TRBJ1-6; 7 bases are a match to TRBD1. This CDR3 region has 15 residues. The germline V gene has CDR1 MNHEY and CDR2 SMNVEV (reference sequence). Trimming cost V 5 bases and J 6 bases; bases outside gene matches: 7. This CDR3 reads CASSERDRPNSPLHF. The DNA for the CDR3 is TGTGCCAGCAGTGAAAGGGACAGACCTAATTCACCCCTCCACTTT.

This clone appeared a single time. The rearrangement joins TRBV5-1 to TRBJ1-2, with a weak D call TRBD1 (5 bases). The CDR3 contains 14 residues. Per germline, CDR1 SGHRS and CDR2 YFSETQ. With 4 bases removed from V and 4 bases from J, the gap between germline ends came to 14 bases. The DNA for the CDR3 is TGCGCCAGCAGCACGACAGAGAACTCCTATGGCTACACCTTC. This codes for CASSTTENSYGYTF.

The V and J genes are TRBV30 and TRBJ2-3; no definite D call. The V and J ends lost 4 bases and 0 bases respectively, with 14 bases between them. The CDR3 spans 15 residues. Germline values: CDR1 GTSNPN, CDR2 SVGIG (reference sequence). CDR3 DNA sequence: TGTGCCTGGATCGGTCGGCCCTTAAGCACAGATACGCAGTATTTT. Its protein product is CAWIGRPLSTDTQYF.

This chain connects TRBV7-2 to TRBJ2-7; TRBD2 aligns across 7 bases. The germline gives CDR1 SGHTA, CDR2 FQGNSA. The V and J ends lost 4 bases and 3 bases, in that order; junction bases with no gene match: 6. The CDR3 totals 14 residues. CDR3 nucleotides: TGTGCCAGCAGCTCGGGGGGTGGGTACTACGAGCAGTACTTC. Its protein is CASSSGGGYYEQYF.

This chain links TRBV7-9 with TRBJ2-7; D may be TRBD1 (5 bases). V gave up 3 bases and J gave up 4 bases, with 13 bases separating them. Germline V gene sequence: CDR1 SEHNR, CDR2 FQNEAQ (reference sequence). The CDR3 totals 14 residues. The CDR3 DNA sequence: TGTGCCAGCAGCTTGGCAGGGATAGCTTACGAGCAGTACTTC. Protein: CASSLAGIAYEQYF.

The chain links TRBV2 to TRBJ1-2, with D tentatively TRBD1 (6 bases). Per the germline V gene, CDR1 is SNHLY and CDR2 is FYNNEI. The CDR3 contains 15 residues. Trimming left V 10 bases short and J 4 bases short, with 22 bases between. The CDR3 nucleotides are TGTGCCATCACGAGCGAGAGTGGACAGATCTATGGCTACACCTTC. The encoded protein is CAITSESGQIYGYTF.

The chain employs TRBV6-5 and TRBJ1-4; D perhaps matches TRBD1 (5 bases). Germline assignment: CDR1 MNHEY and CDR2 SVGAGI. V lost 7 bases and J 4 bases, leaving 10 bases between the germline ends. The CDR3 covers 13 residues. CDR3 nucleotide sequence: TGTGCCAGCAAGGGACGGAATAATGAAAAACTGTTTTTT. Its protein product is CASKGRNNEKLFF.

The chain uses TRBV21-1 and TRBJ1-6; TRBD1, as called in the table, went unchecked against the DNA. TRBV21-1 is termed a pseudogene. The length of the CDR3 is 18 residues. In nucleotides, the CDR3 is TGTGCCAGCAGCCCAAAAGGGGACAAGAGCTCCTATAATTCACCCCTCCACTTT. This translates into CASSPKGDKSSYNSPLHF.

The J gene is TRBJ2-5, the V gene TRBV11-1, with D tentatively TRBD1 (6 bases). The CDR3 is 16 residues long. Germline values: CDR1 SGHAT, CDR2 FQDESV (reference sequence). Trimming took off 5 bases at V and 5 bases at J, with 21 bases between the two ends. The CDR3 DNA reads TGTGCCAGCAGCCTCGATACTACAGGGTGGGCGGAGACCCAGTACTTC. Its translation is CASSLDTTGWAETQYF.

The chain has TRBV13 and TRBJ2-7; the D is unclear. The CDR3 length is 14 residues. In germline, CDR1 is PRHDT, CDR2 FYEKMQ (reference sequence). Deletions cut 4 bases from V and 3 bases from J, with 13 bases between. The CDR3 reads CASSSPDGDYEQYF. The CDR3 coding sequence is TGTGCCAGCAGCTCCCCGGACGGTGACTACGAGCAGTACTTC.

This chain connects TRBV9 to TRBJ2-3, with 8 bases aligning to TRBD2. Germline CDR1 reads SGDLS; CDR2 reads YYNGEE. V shed 0 bases and J 5 bases; nucleotides not matched to a gene: 11. This CDR3 comprises 17 residues. The CDR3 nucleotides read TGTGCCAGCAGCGTAGCTACTACCGGGAGGGCCGGAGATACGCAGTATTTT. Protein product: CASSVATTGRAGDTQYF.

The rearrangement joins TRBV30 to TRBJ1-5; a possible D gene is TRBD1 (5 bases). This CDR3 region has 14 residues. Germline CDR1 and CDR2: GTSNPN and SVGIG (reference sequence). V was trimmed by 0 bases and J by 5 bases, leaving 11 bases between them. The CDR3 is CAWSVGVAHQPQHF. CDR3 in DNA: TGTGCCTGGAGTGTAGGGGTAGCCCATCAGCCCCAGCATTTT. Looking up the rest from reference TRBV30 and TRBJ1-5 gives the full variable domain: SQTIHQWPATLVQPVGSPLSLECTVEGTSNPNLYWYRQAAGRGLQLLFYSVGIGQISSEVPQNLSASRPQDRQFILSSKKLLLSDSGFYLCAWSVGVAHQPQHFGDGTRLSIL.

The chain links TRBV6-7 to TRBJ1-5; D not resolved. TRBV6-7 is an open reading frame, and its role is uncertain. Deletions cut 11 bases from V and 2 bases from J, with 13 bases between. The CDR3 sequence is 13 residues long. CDR3 in amino acids: CAPAGVRNQPQHF. In DNA form, the CDR3 reads TGTGCCCCAGCTGGGGTCCGCAATCAGCCCCAGCATTTT.

The rearrangement joins TRBV6-5 to TRBJ2-7; TRBD2 might be the D (6 bases). CDR3 length: 14 amino acids. Germline V CDR1 and CDR2: MNHEY, SVGAGI. The ends were cut back, 5 bases at V and 3 bases at J, with 14 bases in the middle. The CDR3 DNA is TGTGCCAGCAGTACTAGCTGGGGAGGCTACGAGCAGTACTTC. It translates to CASSTSWGGYEQYF.